This T cell receptor (beta chain) was sequenced in a study of OX40 agonist ivuxolimab in advanced cancers. Study-level information: Ivuxolimab is a fully human IgG2 antibody that activates OX40 (CD134).

The repertoire was sequenced with immunoSEQ multiplex PCR; TCRdb's copy has only in-frame clones and lacks some. The sample holds 55,000 to 75,000 clones, around 81% seen once. V shed 1 base and J shed 4 bases, with 13 bases lying between them. Germline lookup yields CDR1 LNHDA and CDR2 SQIVND (reference sequence). The CDR3 runs 15 residues. This clonotype was obtained from an adult with an advanced solid tumor such as melanoma, head and neck, liver or kidney cancer. This sample comprised CD4+ or CD8+ T cells sorted from blood, obtained in a trial of the OX40 agonist ivuxolimab. The chain has TRBV19 and TRBJ2-5, with D possibly matching TRBD2 (5 bases). Here the CDR3 reads CASSIGVDGLETQYF. The CDR3 bases are TGTGCCAGTAGTATAGGGGTAGACGGACTAGAGACCCAGTACTTC. The full variable domain, in which reference TRBV19 and TRBJ2-5 provide the parts outside the CDR3, is DGGITQSPKYLFRKEGQNVTLSCEQNLNHDAMYWYRQDPGQGLRLIYYSQIVNDFQKGDIAEGYSVSREKKESFPLTVTSAQKNPTAFYLCASSIGVDGLETQYFGPGTRLLVL.